This note documents a single T cell receptor (beta chain) sequence. Its specificity is not known. With random hexamers, 0.5 to 1 ug RNA was reverse transcribed. By means of immunoSEQ multiplex PCR, TCR beta CDR3 spanning 54 Vbeta and 13 Jbeta underwent amplification. TCRdb re-called the immunoSEQ multiplex PCR reads with MiXCR, one entry per CDR3 protein. The sample lists under 550,000 distinct CDR3 sequences; 85% to 90% were seen once. These data originate in a study of CD8 T cells in Susac syndrome. General study findings and limits: Only a relatively small number of individuals were included in the TCR sequencing and HLA analysis.

The CDR3 is made up of 17 amino acids. V was pared by 5 bases and J by 2 bases, with 11 bases of the junction left unmatched. It was negative isolation that provided the CD8+ and CD4+ T cells, whereas TEMRA cells were enriched by FACS. The clonotype originates from a human donor with multiple sclerosis. The sequenced sample was CD8+ T cells from PBMCs. This chain connects TRBV12-3 or TRBV12-4 to TRBJ2-7, with 11 bases identical to TRBD2. The CDR3 here is CASSPTSGLAVPYEQYF. The CDR3 nucleotides are TGTGCCAGCAGTCCCACGTCGGGACTAGCGGTACCCTACGAGCAGTACTTC.